This T cell receptor (beta chain) was sequenced during a study of OX40 agonist ivuxolimab in advanced cancers. The study's findings and limits: Within 6 weeks, CD4+ and CD8+ blood T cells expanded clonally at 0.1 to 3.0 mg/kg.

Concerning this clone itself: Its target is unknown.

Sequenced by immunoSEQ multiplex PCR; TCRdb stores in-frame clones only, minus some. The data hold about 50,000 clones, with around 82% observed a single time. The CDR3 is made up of 19 amino acids. The V and J genes are TRBV21-1 and TRBJ2-1; the D call of TRBD1 is as the table states it, not checked on the DNA. TRBV21-1 is a pseudogene locus. The input for sequencing was CD4+ or CD8+ T cells sorted from blood, taken in a trial of the OX40 agonist ivuxolimab. The sequence derives from an adult with an advanced solid tumor such as melanoma, head and neck, liver or kidney cancer. The CDR3 DNA is TGTGCCAGCAGCAAAACGTCAGGGGGCCCTTCCAGCTCCTACAATGAGCAGTTCTTC. It specifies CASSKTSGGPSSSYNEQFF.